This TCR beta chain was recovered during a study of CD8 T cells in Susac syndrome. Sequencing of TCR beta was performed on blood CD8+ T cells and on blood CD4+ T cells. The controls, all healthy donors, were matched for age and sex. Negative isolation was used for CD8+ and CD4+ T cells, and FACS enrichment was applied to TEMRA cells. RNA in amounts of roughly 0.5 to 1 ug was reverse transcribed with random hexamers. It was immunoSEQ multiplex PCR that amplified TCR beta CDR3 across 54 Vbeta and 13 Jbeta. One entry per CDR3 protein, called by TCRdb with MiXCR from the immunoSEQ multiplex PCR reads. The sample has some 150,000 distinct CDR3 sequences, about 94% seen once; the top ten hold approximately 0.25%. The sequence was collected from a human donor in good health. What was sequenced was CD8+ T cells from PBMCs.

CDR3 sequence reads: CSASPYPGTGVEQYF. In DNA, the CDR3 is TGCAGTGCTAGCCCCTATCCAGGGACAGGGGTTGAGCAGTACTTC. V is TRBV20-1 and J is TRBJ2-7; TRBD1 matches at 10 bases. Losses at the gene ends were 3 bases for V and 7 bases for J; bases not matched to a gene: 12. This CDR3 is 15 amino acids long. Germline V CDR1 and CDR2: DFQATT, SNEGSKA (reference sequence).